This T cell receptor beta chain emerged from a study of blood T cell repertoires in COVID-19. Study summary: COVID-19 samples, acute and convalescent, were from the United States, Italy and Spain.

In the study's own analysis: Estimated nucleated cell counts came from reference gene primer amplification. Here immunoSEQ multiplex PCR was the method, and the copy in TCRdb shows in-frame clones only, minus some. The V and J calls and clone size were taken over from that table, and D and trimming were inferred from the DNA. Of roughly 260,000 clones listed, around 87% are singletons. This clone was recorded once. The germline V and J ends were trimmed by 1 base and 5 bases, with 6 bases remaining between them. Germline V lookup: CDR1 SGHTA, CDR2 FQGTGA. This CDR3 is built from 13 residues. The source of this sequence is a woman between 50 and 59 years old with acute or convalescent COVID-19. The genes are TRBV7-3 and TRBJ1-5; D is uncertain. The specimen sequenced was peripheral blood. The CDR3 here is CASSLMGDQPQHF. The CDR3 bases are TGTGCCAGCAGCTTAATGGGAGATCAGCCCCAGCATTTT.